This T cell receptor beta chain came from a study of T cell responses to AZD1222 COVID-19 vaccine. Study information: Pooled samples include second doses given at about 4 or 12 weeks.

Trimming stripped 1 base from V and 4 bases from J, with 16 bases between. Germline CDR1 and CDR2: SGHAT and FQNNGV. The CDR3 contains 16 residues. The sample holds one count of this clone. Its specificity is not known. The repertoire was sequenced with immunoSEQ multiplex PCR; TCRdb's copy has only in-frame clones and lacks some. Here the sample spans about 88,000 clones, 92% being singletons. Study results and limitations: Increases in Spike-specific TCR breadth and depth were seen after two AZD1222 doses.

This clonotype was obtained from an adult in good health. The sample consisted of peripheral blood, taken on day 0 of AZD1222 vaccination. The V and J genes are TRBV11-2 and TRBJ2-5, with D possibly matching TRBD2 (6 bases). This chain's CDR3 is CASSLGSPGVGETQYF. In DNA, the CDR3 is TGTGCCAGCAGCTTAGGTAGTCCGGGAGTCGGAGAGACCCAGTACTTC.